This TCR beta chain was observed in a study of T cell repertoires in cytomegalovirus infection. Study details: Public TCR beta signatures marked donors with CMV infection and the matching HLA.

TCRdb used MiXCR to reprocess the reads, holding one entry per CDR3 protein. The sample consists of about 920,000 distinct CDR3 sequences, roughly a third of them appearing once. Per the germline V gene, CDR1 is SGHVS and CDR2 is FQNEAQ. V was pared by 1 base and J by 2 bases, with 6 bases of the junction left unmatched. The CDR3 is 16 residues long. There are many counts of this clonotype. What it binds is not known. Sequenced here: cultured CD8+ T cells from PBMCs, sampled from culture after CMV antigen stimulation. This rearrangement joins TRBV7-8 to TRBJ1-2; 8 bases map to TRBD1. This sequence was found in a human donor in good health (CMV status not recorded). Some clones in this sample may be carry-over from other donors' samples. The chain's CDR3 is CASSLVLGQGNYGYTF. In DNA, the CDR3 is TGTGCCAGCAGCTTAGTATTAGGACAGGGAAACTATGGCTACACCTTC.